These T cell receptor beta chains were read from a single sample in a study of vaccination effects on CD4 cells after COVID-19. The antigens for these receptors are not known. The data were produced by immunoSEQ multiplex PCR, yet TCRdb's version contains in-frame clones alone and is incomplete. The top ten clones hold 3.6% of a sample with over 35,000 clones, less than 85% of them seen once. The specimen was CD4+ T cells from PBMCs cultured without peptide, collected after COVID-19 vaccination. The receptors here all came from a human donor who had a prior SARS-CoV-2 infection. CDR3s include the opening cysteine and the closing phenylalanine or tryptophan. Not all rows give a size; the values are once, few, many and, for expanded clones, a class.

CASSLALNSPLHF - TRBJ1-6 TRBV5-6
CATSDFRPTDTQYF - TRBJ2-3 TRBV24-1
CASSRAGGWTGELFF - TRBJ2-2 TRBV7-2
CATSRDRGPYEQYF - TRBJ2-7 TRBV15
CATSRDRFGTYEKLFF - TRBJ1-4 TRBV15
CASSPLPWTQYF - TRBJ2-5 TRBV11-2
CASSLLLGRSGNTIYF once TRBJ1-3 TRBV7-2
CANPKDSSEGYTF - TRBJ1-2 TRBV27
CASSFTYAGELFF once TRBJ2-2 TRBV7-7
CASSFFPGGYTQYF - TRBJ2-3 TRBV7-2
CASSDLGRYYGYTF - TRBJ1-2 TRBV2
CASSNSGGQYNEQFF once TRBJ2-1 TRBV5-5
CASSTRQGASRVTQYF once TRBJ2-5 TRBV7-6
CASSLRPSGAAGELFF - TRBJ2-2 TRBV7-2
CASSPGQGFTDTQYF - TRBJ2-3 TRBV18
CASSTKTGGENTEAFF - TRBJ1-1 TRBV5-4
CASSKGGIEAFF - TRBJ1-1 TRBV21-1
CASTLTVGDTGELFF - TRBJ2-2 TRBV5-1
CASSGDGRGYGYTF - TRBJ1-2 TRBV7-9
CASSLGQGFDEQYF - TRBJ2-7 TRBV7-6
CASRPGGSGTDTQYF - TRBJ2-3 TRBV19
CASSLGGGPLEQYF - TRBJ2-7 TRBV7-9
CASSLGAGAYNEQFF - TRBJ2-1 TRBV11-2
CASSLGQENTEAFF - TRBJ1-1 TRBV5-4
CASSLSHFTDTQYF - TRBJ2-3 TRBV4-3
CAGRGTEAFF - TRBJ1-1 TRBV10-1
CASSVLEVTYNEQFF - TRBJ2-1 TRBV2
CASSQGLGDSPPYEQYF - TRBJ2-7 TRBV4-3